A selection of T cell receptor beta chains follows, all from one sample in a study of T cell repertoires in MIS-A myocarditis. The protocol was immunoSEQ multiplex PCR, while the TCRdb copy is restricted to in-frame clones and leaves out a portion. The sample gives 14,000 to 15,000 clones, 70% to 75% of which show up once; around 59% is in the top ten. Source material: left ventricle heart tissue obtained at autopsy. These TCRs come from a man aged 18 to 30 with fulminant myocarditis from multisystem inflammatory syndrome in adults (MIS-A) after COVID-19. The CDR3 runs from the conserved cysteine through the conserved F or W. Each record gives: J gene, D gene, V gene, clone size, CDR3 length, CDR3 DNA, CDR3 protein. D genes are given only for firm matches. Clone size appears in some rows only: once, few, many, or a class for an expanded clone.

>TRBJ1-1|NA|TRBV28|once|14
TGTGCCAGCAGTGGGGGGGCGGGAGGTACTGAAGCTTTCTTT
CASSGGAGGTEAFF
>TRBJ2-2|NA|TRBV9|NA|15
TGTGCCAGCAGCGCAAGGGGTGGGGGCACCGGGGAGCTGTTTTTT
CASSARGGGTGELFF
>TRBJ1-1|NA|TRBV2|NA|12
TGTGCCAGCATTACGACCGGGACCGGGACTTTCTTT
CASITTGTGTFF
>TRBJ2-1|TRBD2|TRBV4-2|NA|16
TGTGCCAGCAGCCAGCCGGGACTAGCGGGATACAATGAGCAGTTCTTC
CASSQPGLAGYNEQFF
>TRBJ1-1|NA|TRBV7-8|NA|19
TGTGCCAGCACCTCCGTTGCCATACCAAGGGGGGGGACTTACACTGAAGCTTTCTTT
CASTSVAIPRGGTYTEAFF
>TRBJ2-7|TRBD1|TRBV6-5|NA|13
TGTGCCACGAGAGGGACAGCCTCCTACGAGCAGTACTTC
CATRGTASYEQYF
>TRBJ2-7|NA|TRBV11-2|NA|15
TGTGCCAGCAGCCCTTTTGATGGGACTGTCTACGAGCAGTACTTC
CASSPFDGTVYEQYF
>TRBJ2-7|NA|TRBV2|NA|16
TGTGCCAGCAGTGAGACGGAACAGTACAGCTCCTACGAGCAGTACTTC
CASSETEQYSSYEQYF
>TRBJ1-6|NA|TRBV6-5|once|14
TGTGCCAGCAGGCCAGTCACTTTTAATTCACCCCTCCACTTT
CASRPVTFNSPLHF
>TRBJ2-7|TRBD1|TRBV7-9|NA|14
TGTGCCAGCAGCCACCGGGACAGGGGAAACGAGCAGTACTTC
CASSHRDRGNEQYF
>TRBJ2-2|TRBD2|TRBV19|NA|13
TGTGCCACGAGGGAGGGTGGTTCCGGGGAGCTGTTTTTT
CATREGGSGELFF